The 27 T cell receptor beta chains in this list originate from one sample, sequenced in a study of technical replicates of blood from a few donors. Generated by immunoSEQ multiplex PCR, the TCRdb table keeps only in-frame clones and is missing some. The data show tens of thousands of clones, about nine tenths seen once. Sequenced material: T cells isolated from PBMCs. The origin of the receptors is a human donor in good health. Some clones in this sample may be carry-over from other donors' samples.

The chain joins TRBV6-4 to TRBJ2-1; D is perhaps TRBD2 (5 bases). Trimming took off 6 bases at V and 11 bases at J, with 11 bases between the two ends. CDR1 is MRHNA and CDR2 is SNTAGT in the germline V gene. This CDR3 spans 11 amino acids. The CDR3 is CASRRWEKQFF. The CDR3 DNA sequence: TGTGCCAGCAGGCGGTGGGAGAAGCAGTTCTTC.

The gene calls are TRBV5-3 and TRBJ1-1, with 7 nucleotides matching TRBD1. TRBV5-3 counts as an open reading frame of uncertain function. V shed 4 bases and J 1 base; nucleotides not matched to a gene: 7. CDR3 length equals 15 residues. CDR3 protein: CARSPGTASNTEAFF. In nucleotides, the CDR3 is TGTGCCAGAAGCCCAGGGACAGCTTCGAACACTGAAGCTTTCTTT.

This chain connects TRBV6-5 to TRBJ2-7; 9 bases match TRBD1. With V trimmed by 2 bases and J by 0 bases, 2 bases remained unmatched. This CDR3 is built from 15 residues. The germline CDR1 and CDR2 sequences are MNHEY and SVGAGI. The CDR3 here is CASSYRTGDSYEQYF. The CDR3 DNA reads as TGTGCCAGCAGTTACAGGACAGGGGACTCCTACGAGCAGTACTTC.

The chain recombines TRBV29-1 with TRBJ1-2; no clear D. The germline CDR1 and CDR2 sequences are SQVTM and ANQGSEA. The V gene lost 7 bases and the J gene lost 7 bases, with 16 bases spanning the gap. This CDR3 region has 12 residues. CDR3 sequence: CSALVEAAGYTF. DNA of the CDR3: TGCAGCGCCCTAGTCGAGGCTGCTGGCTACACCTTC.

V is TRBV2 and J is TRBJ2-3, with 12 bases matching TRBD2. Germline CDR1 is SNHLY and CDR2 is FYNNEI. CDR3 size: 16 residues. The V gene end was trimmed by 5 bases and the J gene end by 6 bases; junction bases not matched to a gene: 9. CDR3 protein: CASSFQLAGGYDTQYF. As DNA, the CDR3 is TGTGCCAGCAGTTTTCAACTAGCGGGGGGTTACGATACGCAGTATTTT.

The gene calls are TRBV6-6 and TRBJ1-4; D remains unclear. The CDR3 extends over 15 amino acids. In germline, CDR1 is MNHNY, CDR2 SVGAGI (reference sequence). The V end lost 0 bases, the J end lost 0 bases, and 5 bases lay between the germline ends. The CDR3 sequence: CASSYSGATNEKLFF. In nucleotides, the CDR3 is TGTGCCAGCAGTTACTCAGGAGCAACTAATGAAAAACTGTTTTTT.

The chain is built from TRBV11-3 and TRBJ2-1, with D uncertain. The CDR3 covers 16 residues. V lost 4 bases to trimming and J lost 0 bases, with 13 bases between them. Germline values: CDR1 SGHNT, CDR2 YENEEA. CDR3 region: CASSYVSRGSYNEQFF. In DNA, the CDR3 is TGTGCCAGCAGCTACGTTAGCAGAGGCTCCTACAATGAGCAGTTCTTC.

CDR3 coding DNA: TGTGCCTGGAGTGTACTAAGCGGGTTTTACAATGAGCAGTTCTTC. It codes for CAWSVLSGFYNEQFF. V gene TRBV30 combines with J gene TRBJ2-1; weak D call: TRBD2 (6 bases). The V and J ends lost 0 bases and 4 bases respectively, with 13 bases between them. The CDR3 loop spans 15 amino acids. CDR1 and CDR2 from the germline V gene are GTSNPN and SVGIG (reference sequence).

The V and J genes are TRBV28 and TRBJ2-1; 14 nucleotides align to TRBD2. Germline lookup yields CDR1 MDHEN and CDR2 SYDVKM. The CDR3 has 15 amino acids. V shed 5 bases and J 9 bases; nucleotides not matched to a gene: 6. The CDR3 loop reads CASSPGLAGVGEQFF. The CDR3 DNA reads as TGTGCCAGCAGTCCGGGACTAGCGGGAGTCGGTGAGCAGTTCTTC.

The DNA for the CDR3 is TGTGCCAGTAGTGACGGACAGGGTAGCAATCAGCCCCAGCATTTT. It codes for CASSDGQGSNQPQHF. This chain uses TRBV19 with TRBJ1-5, with 8 bases matching TRBD1. Germline values: CDR1 LNHDA, CDR2 SQIVND (reference sequence). This CDR3 is built from 15 residues. J was trimmed by 0 bases and V by 5 bases; bases with no gene match: 3.

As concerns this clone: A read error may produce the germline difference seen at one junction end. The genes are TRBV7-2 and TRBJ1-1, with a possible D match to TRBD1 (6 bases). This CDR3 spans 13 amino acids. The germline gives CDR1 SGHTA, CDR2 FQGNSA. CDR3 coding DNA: TGTGCCAGCAGCTTAACCTCAGGGGCCGTCGGTATCTTT. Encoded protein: CASSLTSGAVGIF.

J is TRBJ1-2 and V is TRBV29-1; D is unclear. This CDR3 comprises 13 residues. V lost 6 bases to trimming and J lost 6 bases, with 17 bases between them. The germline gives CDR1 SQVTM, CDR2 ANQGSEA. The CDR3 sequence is CSVASRRSDGYTF. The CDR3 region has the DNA TGCAGCGTCGCGAGTAGGAGGTCCGATGGCTACACCTTC.

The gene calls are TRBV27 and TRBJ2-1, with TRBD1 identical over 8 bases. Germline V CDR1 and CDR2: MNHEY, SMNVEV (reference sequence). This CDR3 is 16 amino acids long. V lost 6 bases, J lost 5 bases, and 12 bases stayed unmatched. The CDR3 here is CASSKFRQGIHNEQFF. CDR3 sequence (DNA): TGTGCCAGCAGCAAGTTCAGACAGGGGATCCACAATGAGCAGTTCTTC.

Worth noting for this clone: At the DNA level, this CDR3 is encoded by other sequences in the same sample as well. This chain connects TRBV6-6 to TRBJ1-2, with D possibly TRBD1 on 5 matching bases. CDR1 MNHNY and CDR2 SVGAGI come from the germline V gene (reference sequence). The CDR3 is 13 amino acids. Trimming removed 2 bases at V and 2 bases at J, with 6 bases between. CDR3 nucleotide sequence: TGTGCCAGCAGTTACGACAGAAACTATGGCTACACCTTC. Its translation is CASSYDRNYGYTF.

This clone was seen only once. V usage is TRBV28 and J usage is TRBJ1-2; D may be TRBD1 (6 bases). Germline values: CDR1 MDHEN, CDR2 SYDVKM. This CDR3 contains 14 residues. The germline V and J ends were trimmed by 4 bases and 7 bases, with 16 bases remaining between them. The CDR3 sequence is CASSSTGLGFGYTF. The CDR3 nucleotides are TGTGCCAGCAGTTCTACAGGGCTCGGGTTTGGCTACACCTTC.

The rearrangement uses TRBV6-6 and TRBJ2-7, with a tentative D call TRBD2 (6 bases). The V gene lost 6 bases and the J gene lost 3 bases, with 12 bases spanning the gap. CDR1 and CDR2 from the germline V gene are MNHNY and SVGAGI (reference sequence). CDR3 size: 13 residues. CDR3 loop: CASRGTASYEQYF. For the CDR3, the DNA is TGTGCCAGCAGAGGGACTGCAAGCTACGAGCAGTACTTC.

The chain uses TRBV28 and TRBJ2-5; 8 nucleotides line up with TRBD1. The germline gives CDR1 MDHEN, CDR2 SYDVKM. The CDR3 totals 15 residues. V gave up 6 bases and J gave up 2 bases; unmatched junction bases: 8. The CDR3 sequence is CASSPGDRPQETQYF. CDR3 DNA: TGTGCCAGCAGCCCGGGGGACAGGCCACAAGAGACCCAGTACTTC.

The CDR3: CASSDNRQGLLSGANVLTF. The CDR3, as DNA: TGTGCCAGCAGCGACAACCGGCAGGGGCTCCTCTCTGGGGCCAACGTCCTGACTTTC. This chain links TRBV9 with TRBJ2-6, with D possibly matching TRBD1 (6 bases). CDR1 SGDLS and CDR2 YYNGEE come from the germline V gene. Trimming took 3 bases from V and 0 from J, leaving 19 bases between them. This CDR3 has 19 amino acids.

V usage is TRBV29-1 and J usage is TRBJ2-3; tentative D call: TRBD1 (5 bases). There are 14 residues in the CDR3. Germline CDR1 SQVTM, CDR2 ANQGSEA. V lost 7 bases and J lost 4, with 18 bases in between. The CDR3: CSAQSRDRADTQYF. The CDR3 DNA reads TGCAGCGCGCAATCCAGGGATCGCGCAGATACGCAGTATTTT.

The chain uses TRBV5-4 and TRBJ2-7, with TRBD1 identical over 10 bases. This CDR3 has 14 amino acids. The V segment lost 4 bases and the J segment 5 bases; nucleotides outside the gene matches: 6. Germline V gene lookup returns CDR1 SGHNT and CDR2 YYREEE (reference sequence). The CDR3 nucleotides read TGTGCCAGCAGCCGGGGACAGGGGTTCCACGAGCAGTACTTC. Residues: CASSRGQGFHEQYF.

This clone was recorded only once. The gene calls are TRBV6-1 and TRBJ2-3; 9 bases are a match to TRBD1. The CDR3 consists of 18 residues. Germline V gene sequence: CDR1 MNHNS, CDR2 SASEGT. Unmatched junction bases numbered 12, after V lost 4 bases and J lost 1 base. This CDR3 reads CASSVLPGQGGGTDTQYF. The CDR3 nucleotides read TGTGCCAGCAGTGTCCTCCCGGGACAGGGAGGGGGCACAGATACGCAGTATTTT.

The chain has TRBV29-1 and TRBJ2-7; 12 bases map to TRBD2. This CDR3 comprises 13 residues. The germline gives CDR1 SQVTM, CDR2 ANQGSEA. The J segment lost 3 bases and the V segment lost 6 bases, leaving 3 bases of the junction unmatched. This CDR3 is CSVETSGSYEQYF. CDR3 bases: TGCAGCGTCGAGACTAGCGGGAGCTACGAGCAGTACTTC.

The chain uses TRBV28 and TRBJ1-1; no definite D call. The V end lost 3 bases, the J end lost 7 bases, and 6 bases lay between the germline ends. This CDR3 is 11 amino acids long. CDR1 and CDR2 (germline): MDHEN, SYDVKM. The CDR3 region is CASSLQDEAFF. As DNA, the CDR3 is TGTGCCAGCAGTTTGCAGGATGAAGCTTTCTTT.

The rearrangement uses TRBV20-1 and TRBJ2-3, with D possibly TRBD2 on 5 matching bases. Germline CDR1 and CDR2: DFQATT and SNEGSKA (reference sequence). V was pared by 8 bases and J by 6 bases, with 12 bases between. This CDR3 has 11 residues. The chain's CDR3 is CSTRTGDTQYF. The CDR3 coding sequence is TGCAGTACCCGAACGGGGGATACGCAGTATTTT.

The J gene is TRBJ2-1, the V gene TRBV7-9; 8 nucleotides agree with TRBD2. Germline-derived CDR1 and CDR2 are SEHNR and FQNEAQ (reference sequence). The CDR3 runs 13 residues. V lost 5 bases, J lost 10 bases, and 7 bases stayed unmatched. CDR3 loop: CASSPGLAWEQFF. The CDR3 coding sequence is TGTGCCAGCAGCCCTGGACTAGCTTGGGAGCAGTTCTTC.

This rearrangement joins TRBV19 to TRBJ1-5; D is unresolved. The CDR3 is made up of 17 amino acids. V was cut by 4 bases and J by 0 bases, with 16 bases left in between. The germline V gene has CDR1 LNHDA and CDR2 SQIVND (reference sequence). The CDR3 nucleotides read TGTGCCAGTAGTACCCGGGGTCCGGGTCATAGCAATCAGCCCCAGCATTTT. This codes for CASSTRGPGHSNQPQHF. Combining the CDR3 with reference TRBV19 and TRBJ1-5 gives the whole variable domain DGGITQSPKYLFRKEGQNVTLSCEQNLNHDAMYWYRQDPGQGLRLIYYSQIVNDFQKGDIAEGYSVSREKKESFPLTVTSAQKNPTAFYLCASSTRGPGHSNQPQHFGDGTRLSIL.

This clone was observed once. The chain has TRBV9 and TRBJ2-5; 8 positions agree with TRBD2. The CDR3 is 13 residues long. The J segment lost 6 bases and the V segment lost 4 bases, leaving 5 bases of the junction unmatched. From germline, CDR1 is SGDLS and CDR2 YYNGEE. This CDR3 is CASSPAGGQTQYF. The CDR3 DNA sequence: TGTGCCAGCAGCCCCGCGGGGGGCCAGACCCAGTACTTC.